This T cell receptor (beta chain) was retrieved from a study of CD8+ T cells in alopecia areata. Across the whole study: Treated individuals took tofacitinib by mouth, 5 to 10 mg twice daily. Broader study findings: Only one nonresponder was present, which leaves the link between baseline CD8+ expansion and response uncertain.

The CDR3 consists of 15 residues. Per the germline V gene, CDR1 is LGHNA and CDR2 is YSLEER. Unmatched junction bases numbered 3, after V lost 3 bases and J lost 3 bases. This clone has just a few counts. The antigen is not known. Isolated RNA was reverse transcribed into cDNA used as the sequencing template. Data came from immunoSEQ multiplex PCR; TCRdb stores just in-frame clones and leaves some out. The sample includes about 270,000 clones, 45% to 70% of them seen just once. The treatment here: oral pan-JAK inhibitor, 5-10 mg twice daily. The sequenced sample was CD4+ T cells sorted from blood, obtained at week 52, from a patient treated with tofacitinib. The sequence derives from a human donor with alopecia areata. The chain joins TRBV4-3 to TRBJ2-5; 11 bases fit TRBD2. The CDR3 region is CASSHQLAGEETQYF. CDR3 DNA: TGCGCCAGCAGCCATCAACTAGCGGGGGAAGAGACCCAGTACTTC.